A selection of T cell receptor beta chains follows, all from one sample in a study of radiotherapy plus CTLA-4 blockade in lung cancer. Assay: immunoSEQ multiplex PCR; the TCRdb copy retains only in-frame clones and omits some. Of approximately 89,000 clones detected, around 83% appear once; the ten largest clones hold approximately 15%. The sample was peripheral blood, taken from a patient treated with radiotherapy plus ipilimumab. Every receptor here comes from a human donor with non-small cell lung cancer that progressed on radiotherapy plus ipilimumab. The CDR3 runs from the conserved cysteine through the conserved F or W. The order of the fields is clone size, D gene, V gene, J gene, CDR3 DNA, CDR3 protein. The D gene is left open where the match is weak. Clone size is stated in some rows and not others, as once, few, many or a class when expanded.

abundance: NA; d_gene: TRBD1; v_gene: TRBV10-3; j_gene: TRBJ1-1; CDR3nt: TGTGCCATCAGGGGACAGGGGGTTAACACTGAAGCTTTCTTT; CDR3aa: CAIRGQGVNTEAFF
abundance: NA; d_gene: TRBD1; v_gene: TRBV30; j_gene: TRBJ1-3; CDR3nt: TGTGCCTGGAGTGTGGCAGGGGGAAGAAACACCATATATTTT; CDR3aa: CAWSVAGGRNTIYF
abundance: NA; d_gene: TRBD1; v_gene: TRBV7-2; j_gene: TRBJ1-2; CDR3nt: TGTGCCAGCAGCTCGGACAGGAACTCGGGCTACACCTTC; CDR3aa: CASSSDRNSGYTF
abundance: NA; d_gene: TRBD1; v_gene: TRBV6-1; j_gene: TRBJ1-4; CDR3nt: TGTGCCAGCAGTGAACCCGGACAGGGCATTTTT; CDR3aa: CASSEPGQGIF
abundance: NA; d_gene: TRBD1; v_gene: TRBV9; j_gene: TRBJ2-3; CDR3nt: TGTGCCAGCAGCGTAAGGGACAGGGGAAGCACAGATACGCAGTATTTT; CDR3aa: CASSVRDRGSTDTQYF
abundance: NA; d_gene: TRBD1; v_gene: TRBV29-1; j_gene: TRBJ2-7; CDR3nt: TGCAGCTTCAGGACAGGGTCGGACTACGAGCAGTACTTC; CDR3aa: CSFRTGSDYEQYF
abundance: NA; d_gene: TRBD2; v_gene: TRBV19; j_gene: TRBJ2-7; CDR3nt: TGTGCCAGTAGTATGCGAGGTACAGCGGGAGCCCGATCCTACGAGCAGTACTTC; CDR3aa: CASSMRGTAGARSYEQYF
abundance: NA; d_gene: NA; v_gene: TRBV28; j_gene: TRBJ2-7; CDR3nt: TGTGCCAGCAGTTACAGCCATAGCGGCTCCTACGAGCAGTACTTC; CDR3aa: CASSYSHSGSYEQYF
abundance: NA; d_gene: NA; v_gene: TRBV28; j_gene: TRBJ2-6; CDR3nt: TGTGCCAGCAGTACCCTCAACGGTGCTGGGGCCAACGTCCTGACTTTC; CDR3aa: CASSTLNGAGANVLTF
abundance: few; d_gene: NA; v_gene: TRBV18; j_gene: TRBJ2-2; CDR3nt: TGTGCCAGCTCACCGGGACTTTCGAACACCGGGGAGCTGTTTTTT; CDR3aa: CASSPGLSNTGELFF
abundance: NA; d_gene: NA; v_gene: TRBV15; j_gene: TRBJ1-1; CDR3nt: TGTGCCACCAGCTCTCGGCTGTTTGGCACTGAAGCTTTCTTT; CDR3aa: CATSSRLFGTEAFF
abundance: few; d_gene: NA; v_gene: TRBV18; j_gene: TRBJ2-2; CDR3nt: TGTGCCAGCTCACGACAGGACACCGGGGAGCTGTTTTTT; CDR3aa: CASSRQDTGELFF
abundance: NA; d_gene: NA; v_gene: TRBV19; j_gene: TRBJ2-2; CDR3nt: TGTGCCAGTGGGGAATTCGGGAGACCGAACACCGGGGAGCTGTTTTTT; CDR3aa: CASGEFGRPNTGELFF
abundance: once; d_gene: TRBD1; v_gene: TRBV7-2; j_gene: TRBJ1-1; CDR3nt: TGTGCCAGCAGCTTATGGCAGGGGGCCACTGAAGCTTTCTTT; CDR3aa: CASSLWQGATEAFF
abundance: NA; d_gene: NA; v_gene: TRBV10-3; j_gene: TRBJ2-7; CDR3nt: TGTGCCAGTGGGACGAGCTCCTACGAGCAGTACTTC; CDR3aa: CASGTSSYEQYF
abundance: NA; d_gene: NA; v_gene: TRBV25-1; j_gene: TRBJ1-2; CDR3nt: TGTGCCAGCAGTGAATATAAGGGGAACTATGGCTACACCTTC; CDR3aa: CASSEYKGNYGYTF
abundance: NA; d_gene: TRBD1; v_gene: TRBV19; j_gene: TRBJ2-7; CDR3nt: TGTGCCAGTAGCCCGGACAGGGTTACCTACGAGCAGTACTTC; CDR3aa: CASSPDRVTYEQYF
abundance: NA; d_gene: TRBD1; v_gene: TRBV6-5; j_gene: TRBJ1-5; CDR3nt: TGTGCCAGCAGTAAGACAGGGCTCAATCAGCCCCAGCATTTT; CDR3aa: CASSKTGLNQPQHF
abundance: NA; d_gene: TRBD1; v_gene: TRBV6-5; j_gene: TRBJ1-2; CDR3nt: TGTGCCAGCAGTTACGACAGGGCCTCTAACTATGGCCACACCTTC; CDR3aa: CASSYDRASNYGHTF
abundance: NA; d_gene: TRBD1; v_gene: TRBV5-4; j_gene: TRBJ1-1; CDR3nt: TGTGCCAGCAGCTCCGACAGGGACACTGAAGCTTTCTTT; CDR3aa: CASSSDRDTEAFF
abundance: NA; d_gene: TRBD1; v_gene: TRBV15; j_gene: TRBJ1-2; CDR3nt: TGTGCCACCAGCCCGGACAGGGGGCCTTACTATGGCTACACCTTC; CDR3aa: CATSPDRGPYYGYTF
abundance: NA; d_gene: NA; v_gene: TRBV28; j_gene: TRBJ1-1; CDR3nt: TGTGCCAGCAGTTTGAGTTGGGATAACACTGAAGCTTTCTTT; CDR3aa: CASSLSWDNTEAFF
abundance: NA; d_gene: TRBD1; v_gene: TRBV4-3; j_gene: TRBJ2-7; CDR3nt: TGCGCCAGCAGCCAACAACAGGGGGCTGGCTACGAGCAGTACTTC; CDR3aa: CASSQQQGAGYEQYF
abundance: NA; d_gene: TRBD1; v_gene: TRBV6-6; j_gene: TRBJ2-3; CDR3nt: TGTGCCAGCAGGAGACAGGGGAACACAGATACGCAGTATTTT; CDR3aa: CASRRQGNTDTQYF
abundance: NA; d_gene: NA; v_gene: TRBV5-1; j_gene: TRBJ2-7; CDR3nt: TGCGCCAGCAGCTTGGTGGCGGGGAGCTCCTACGAGCAGTACTTC; CDR3aa: CASSLVAGSSYEQYF
abundance: once; d_gene: TRBD1; v_gene: TRBV7-9; j_gene: TRBJ1-5; CDR3nt: TGTGCCAGCAGCTGGGGGACAGGGGGCGGTGGTCAGCCCCAGCATTTT; CDR3aa: CASSWGTGGGGQPQHF
abundance: NA; d_gene: NA; v_gene: TRBV4-1; j_gene: TRBJ2-7; CDR3nt: TGCGCCAGCAGCCAAGACAGGCGGGGCGAGGCGGAGCAGTACTTC; CDR3aa: CASSQDRRGEAEQYF
abundance: NA; d_gene: TRBD2; v_gene: TRBV5-4; j_gene: TRBJ2-1; CDR3nt: TGTGCCAGCAGCTTGACTAGCGGGGGAGATGAGCAGTTCTTC; CDR3aa: CASSLTSGGDEQFF
abundance: NA; d_gene: NA; v_gene: TRBV4-1; j_gene: TRBJ2-3; CDR3nt: TGCGCCAGCAGCCAAGCTAGTTGGCAGTATTTT; CDR3aa: CASSQASWQYF
abundance: NA; d_gene: NA; v_gene: TRBV4-3; j_gene: TRBJ2-3; CDR3nt: TGCGCCAGCAGCCAAGGGAGGGCGGATTTCCCAGATACGCAGTATTTT; CDR3aa: CASSQGRADFPDTQYF
abundance: NA; d_gene: NA; v_gene: TRBV4-2; j_gene: TRBJ2-6; CDR3nt: TGTGCCAGCAGCCAAGAACGGGCTGAGAGCTCTGGGGCCAACGTCCTGACTTTC; CDR3aa: CASSQERAESSGANVLTF
abundance: NA; d_gene: NA; v_gene: TRBV6-5; j_gene: TRBJ1-1; CDR3nt: TGTGCCAGCAGGCGCCTTGGGACTGAAGCTTTCTTT; CDR3aa: CASRRLGTEAFF
abundance: once; d_gene: NA; v_gene: TRBV7-9; j_gene: TRBJ1-1; CDR3nt: TGTGCCAGCAGCTTAAACAGGGATTTGAACACTGAAGCTTTCTTT; CDR3aa: CASSLNRDLNTEAFF
abundance: NA; d_gene: NA; v_gene: TRBV5-6; j_gene: TRBJ1-2; CDR3nt: TGTGCCAGCAGTAAGACAGGAGTTGTTATGGGCTACACCTTC; CDR3aa: CASSKTGVVMGYTF
abundance: NA; d_gene: TRBD1; v_gene: TRBV2; j_gene: TRBJ1-2; CDR3nt: TGTGCCAGCATCCGAGGACAGGGTCTTTGGGGCTACACCTTC; CDR3aa: CASIRGQGLWGYTF
abundance: NA; d_gene: NA; v_gene: TRBV4-3; j_gene: TRBJ2-3; CDR3nt: TGCGCCAGCAGCCAAGTAGGGGAAACATACAGCACAGATACGCAGTATTTT; CDR3aa: CASSQVGETYSTDTQYF
abundance: NA; d_gene: TRBD2; v_gene: TRBV7-3; j_gene: TRBJ2-1; CDR3nt: TGTGCCAGCAGCCCTAGCGGGGGGGCTTATAATGAGCAGTTCTTC; CDR3aa: CASSPSGGAYNEQFF
abundance: NA; d_gene: NA; v_gene: TRBV4-1; j_gene: TRBJ2-5; CDR3nt: TGCGCCAGCAGCCAAGATAGATCGGAGACCCAGTACTTC; CDR3aa: CASSQDRSETQYF
abundance: NA; d_gene: NA; v_gene: TRBV11-3; j_gene: TRBJ1-4; CDR3nt: TGTGCCAGCAGCTTAAGGGGATCGGGTGAAAAACTGTTTTTT; CDR3aa: CASSLRGSGEKLFF
abundance: once; d_gene: NA; v_gene: TRBV18; j_gene: TRBJ1-1; CDR3nt: TGTGCCAGCTCACCCGCGACAGGCTGGAACACTGAAGCTTTCTTT; CDR3aa: CASSPATGWNTEAFF
abundance: NA; d_gene: NA; v_gene: TRBV28; j_gene: TRBJ1-6; CDR3nt: TGTGCCAGCAGTTTTTTGGGGACGGCCTTTGAGGCCCTCCACTTT; CDR3aa: CASSFLGTAFEALHF
abundance: NA; d_gene: NA; v_gene: TRBV7-9; j_gene: TRBJ2-2; CDR3nt: TGTGCCAGCAGCTTCCGGGACAAAAACACCGGGGAGCTGTTTTTT; CDR3aa: CASSFRDKNTGELFF
abundance: NA; d_gene: NA; v_gene: TRBV4-2; j_gene: TRBJ2-7; CDR3nt: TGTGCCAGCAGCCAAGACCCCAGCGGCTACGAGCAGTACTTC; CDR3aa: CASSQDPSGYEQYF
abundance: NA; d_gene: NA; v_gene: TRBV5-1; j_gene: TRBJ2-1; CDR3nt: TGCGCCAGCAGCTTGGTACAGGCCTACAATGAGCAGTTCTTC; CDR3aa: CASSLVQAYNEQFF
abundance: NA; d_gene: NA; v_gene: TRBV19; j_gene: TRBJ1-5; CDR3nt: TGTGCCAGTAGAACAAACAGGGCTCATCAGCCCCAGCATTTT; CDR3aa: CASRTNRAHQPQHF
abundance: NA; d_gene: TRBD2; v_gene: TRBV6-6; j_gene: TRBJ2-7; CDR3nt: TGTGCCAGCACCCTGGGACTAGCGGACTCCTACGAGCAGTACTTC; CDR3aa: CASTLGLADSYEQYF
abundance: NA; d_gene: NA; v_gene: TRBV11-3; j_gene: TRBJ2-7; CDR3nt: TGTGCCAGCAGCTTAGTCTTGGGGATTGACGAGCAGTACTTC; CDR3aa: CASSLVLGIDEQYF
abundance: NA; d_gene: NA; v_gene: TRBV18; j_gene: TRBJ2-1; CDR3nt: TGTGCCAGCTCACCGGGGCAGGGGAACAATGAGCAGTTCTTC; CDR3aa: CASSPGQGNNEQFF
abundance: NA; d_gene: NA; v_gene: TRBV9; j_gene: TRBJ2-5; CDR3nt: TGTGCCAGCAGCACCCTGGGAATGGGGACTGAGACCCAGTACTTC; CDR3aa: CASSTLGMGTETQYF
abundance: NA; d_gene: TRBD1; v_gene: TRBV27; j_gene: TRBJ2-2; CDR3nt: TGTGCCAGCAGAGCTCTCGGGACAGGGTACACCGGGGAGCTGTTTTTT; CDR3aa: CASRALGTGYTGELFF
abundance: few; d_gene: NA; v_gene: TRBV11-2; j_gene: TRBJ2-1; CDR3nt: TGTGCCAGCAGCTCATCGGGTAGAGAGCAGTTCTTC; CDR3aa: CASSSSGREQFF
abundance: NA; d_gene: NA; v_gene: TRBV5-1; j_gene: TRBJ2-3; CDR3nt: TGCGCCAGCAGTCGGTCGGGAAACACAGATACGCAGTATTTT; CDR3aa: CASSRSGNTDTQYF
abundance: NA; d_gene: NA; v_gene: TRBV7-9; j_gene: TRBJ2-7; CDR3nt: TGTGCCAGCAGCTTAGAGAGTGTTGGACGCTACGAGCAGCACTTC; CDR3aa: CASSLESVGRYEQHF
abundance: NA; d_gene: NA; v_gene: TRBV19; j_gene: TRBJ1-5; CDR3nt: TGTGCCAGTAGCCCCCTGGGGAATCAGCCCCAGCATTTT; CDR3aa: CASSPLGNQPQHF
abundance: NA; d_gene: NA; v_gene: TRBV7-8; j_gene: TRBJ1-2; CDR3nt: TGTGCCAGCAGCTTAAATAGGGGGTGGGGGGGCTACACCTTC; CDR3aa: CASSLNRGWGGYTF
abundance: NA; d_gene: NA; v_gene: TRBV4-3; j_gene: TRBJ1-2; CDR3nt: TGCGCCAGCAGCCCTACGGGGAACTATGGCTACACCTTC; CDR3aa: CASSPTGNYGYTF